This T cell receptor beta chain was sequenced during a study of post-analysis software for immune sequencing data (dated by TCRdb to the mid-2010s). Concerning the study at large: Recorded disease courses included relapsing-remitting, secondary progressive and progressive-relapsing multiple sclerosis, with some patients lacking subtype annotation. The patient repertoires were set against approximately 10 previously published healthy control repertoires from donors whose ages ranged from roughly 6 to 25 years. A subset of samples was prepared in parallel using single-end sample barcoding, then pooled and co-amplified after Illumina adapter ligation. What the study reported, not specific to this receptor: When samples were clustered directly using the F measure, samples prepared in the same batch co-clustered strongly, which prompted a batch-effect correction. Normalized Chao1 diversity was significantly lower in multiple sclerosis patients than controls, suggesting substantial peripheral T-cell clonal expansion. The multiple sclerosis patient group was slightly younger than the control group.

TCR beta repertoires were profiled from peripheral blood of some 13 young patients with multiple sclerosis to demonstrate the VDJtools post-analysis software. The multiple sclerosis patients were children and adolescents ranging in age from about 6 to 17 years. A word on this clonotype: The specificity of this receptor is unknown. Qualities for individual bases were not recorded, and no much larger clone is one base off.

Receptor amplification or capture employed PCR. The run used an Illumina HiSeq 2500. To reduce PCR and sequencing biases, unique molecular identifiers were incorporated into the TCR beta cDNA libraries. Roughly 0.5 million cDNA molecules were obtained per 1 to 10 million input T cells, so each molecule approximated one T cell. The patient libraries were prepared and sequenced with the same protocol used for the earlier healthy control dataset. Within a given batch, samples were prepared together, multiplexed and sequenced on the same HiSeq lane. The study's own analysis went as follows. MIGEC was used to process the raw barcoded reads, and molecular identifier groups with only a single read were discarded before consensus assembly and CDR3 extraction. VDJtools was used for post-analysis of the clonotype tables, and diversity was normalized by down-sampling every dataset to the size of the smallest sample. To correct batch-related cross-sample contamination, repertoire overlap clustering matched CDR3 amino acid sequences but not nucleotide sequences. TCRdb reworked the public reads: Q25 trimming with fastp, MiXCR clone assembly, productive beta chains retained. Rows merge per CDR3 protein into single entries with the most common DNA and genes. The V and J calls here are based on TCRdb, not the publication. Recorded for this sample are under 650,000 distinct CDR3 sequences; roughly 45% of them occurred a single time. The top ten hold 1.7% of the sample.

The sequenced material came from blood. The source is a girl aged 10-17 years with multiple sclerosis.

The CDR3 in this case is CASSFRDGVYEQYF. In nucleotides, the sequence is TGTGCCAGCAGCTTCCGGGACGGTGTCTACGAGCAGTACTTC. This chain is built from TRBV5-4 and TRBJ2-7, with the D assignment possibly TRBD1 or TRBD2, given 5 matching bases for each. V loses 2 bases, J loses 3 bases, and the germline ends lie 12 bases apart. From the germline V gene (reference sequence), CDR1 is SGHNT and CDR2 is YYREEE. From the cysteine through the phenylalanine, the CDR3 covers 14 amino acids. Of the read, only the CDR3 DNA is kept; its 42 bases are in frame from base 1.